One and the same sample provided the 4 T cell receptor beta chains below, sequenced in a study of blood T cell repertoires in COVID-19 (dated by TCRdb to 2020 to 2021). Library method: the immunoSEQ multiplex PCR assay. Not all clones reach the TCRdb copy of this immuneACCESS table, which keeps in-frame sequences only. Checked studies attribute under half of the gap to unresolved V genes and leave the rest unexplained. For this sample the table gives a few hundred thousand clones, of which 89% were detected only once. In total, the top ten clones hold 0.9% to 1% of the sample. Sequences were obtained from peripheral blood. The receptors stem from a woman aged 40 to 50 who had recovered from COVID-19.

The V and J genes are TRBV25-1 and TRBJ2-2, with 8 bases that match TRBD1. With 8 bases clipped from V and 5 bases from J, the junction kept 7 bases outside the gene matches. This CDR3 contains 14 residues. The germline CDR1 and CDR2 sequences are MGHDK and SYGVNS. The chain's CDR3 is CASLGQGATGELFF. The CDR3 nucleotides are TGTGCCAGCCTTGGGCAGGGGGCGACCGGGGAGCTGTTTTTT.

V is TRBV30 and J is TRBJ1-1, with D unclear. CDR3 length: 14 amino acids. The ends were cut back, 4 bases at V and 0 bases at J, with 12 bases in the middle. The germline V gene encodes CDR1 GTSNPN and CDR2 SVGIG (reference sequence). CDR3 coding DNA: TGTGCCTGGAATACGGGGTTAATGAACACTGAAGCTTTCTTT. The encoded protein is CAWNTGLMNTEAFF.

Only one count was recorded for this clone. The chain has TRBV12-3 or TRBV12-4 and TRBJ2-7, with TRBD1 as a possible D gene (5 bases). The CDR3 is 13 residues long. Trimming cost V 10 bases and J 0 bases, with 13 bases left between them. The CDR3 reads CATAPGNSYEQYF. In nucleotides, the CDR3 is TGTGCCACAGCTCCAGGGAACTCCTACGAGCAGTACTTC.

This clone is a singleton in its sample. The chain couples TRBV27 to TRBJ2-4; 11 bases fit TRBD1. The CDR3 covers 14 residues. Germline assignment: CDR1 MNHEY and CDR2 SMNVEV (reference sequence). V lost 2 bases and J lost 6; bases outside the gene matches: 0. CDR3 in amino acids: CASSLGTGGNIQYF. Written as DNA, the CDR3 is TGTGCCAGCAGTTTAGGGACAGGGGGAAACATTCAGTACTTC.